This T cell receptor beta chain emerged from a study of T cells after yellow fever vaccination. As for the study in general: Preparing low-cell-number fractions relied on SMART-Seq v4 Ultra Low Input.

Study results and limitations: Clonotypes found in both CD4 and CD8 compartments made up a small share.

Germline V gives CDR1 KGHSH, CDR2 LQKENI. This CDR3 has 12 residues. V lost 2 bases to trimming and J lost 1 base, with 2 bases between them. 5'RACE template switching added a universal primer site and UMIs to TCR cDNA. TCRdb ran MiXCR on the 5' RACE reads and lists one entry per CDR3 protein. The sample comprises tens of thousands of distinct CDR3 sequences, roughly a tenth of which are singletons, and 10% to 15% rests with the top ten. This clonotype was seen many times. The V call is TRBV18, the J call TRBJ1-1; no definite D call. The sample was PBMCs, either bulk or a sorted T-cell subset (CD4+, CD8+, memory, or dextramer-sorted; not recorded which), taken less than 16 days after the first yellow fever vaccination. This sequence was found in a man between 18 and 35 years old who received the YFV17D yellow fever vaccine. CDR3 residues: CASSPGNTEAFF. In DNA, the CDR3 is TGTGCCAGCTCACCAGGGAACACTGAAGCTTTCTTT.